The present T cell receptor beta chain was sequenced within a study of molecular identifiers for immune sequencing clone quantification. On the study more broadly: In replicates, RNA from around 20,000 or 100,000 naive CD8 cells was divided five ways and four parts were sequenced.

TCRdb processed the PCR reads anew with MiXCR; each CDR3 protein has one entry. The sample includes approximately 680,000 distinct CDR3 sequences, about 25% seen only once; the top ten take roughly 0.83%. Many counts were recorded for this clonotype. J lost 4 bases, V lost 2 bases, and 8 bases had no gene match. This CDR3 region has 16 residues. Researchers sorted naive CD8 T cells as cells that were CD8+CD4-CCR7+CD45RA+. Sequencing input: naive CD8+ T cells from blood, with Jurkat cell RNA spiked in. Subset noted: FACS-sorted CD8+CD4-CCR7+CD45RA+ naive T cells. This sequence joins TRBV12-3 or TRBV12-4 and TRBJ2-5, with 9 positions matching TRBD2. This TCR was sampled from a human donor in good health. Some libraries in this study had Jurkat cell RNA spiked in. CDR3: CASSLLAAGGSETQYF. The CDR3 bases are TGTGCCAGCAGTTTATTGGCGGCGGGGGGGTCAGAGACCCAGTACTTC.